This T cell receptor beta chain was found in a study of T cells after yellow fever vaccination. Study-wide results and caveats: It was the secondary response that reached its peak faster, day 5 versus 15, but it was weaker.

Trimming left V 4 bases short and J 2 bases short, with 16 bases between. This CDR3 has 16 residues. In TCRdb, the 5' RACE reads were re-called with MiXCR into one record per CDR3 protein. This table has 450,000 to 600,000 distinct CDR3 sequences, around a sixth appearing once. This clonotype has only a few counts. Its matching antigen is unknown. The sequence derives from a man between 18 and 29 years old who received the YFV17D yellow fever vaccine. This sequence joins TRBV12-3 or TRBV12-4 and TRBJ2-3; perhaps TRBD2 as D (5 bases). The sequenced sample was PBMCs, obtained around 5 days after the first yellow fever vaccination. In DNA, the CDR3 is TGTGCCAGCAGTTCCCCCGGTCGGGGAGTCACAGATACGCAGTATTTT. Translation: CASSSPGRGVTDTQYF.